Listed below are T cell receptor beta chains from one sample, sequenced in a study of spatial heterogeneity in lung cancer. TCRdb passed the 5' RACE reads through MiXCR, listing each CDR3 protein once. There are over 95,000 distinct CDR3 sequences in the sample; 10% to 14% occur only once, and around 24% lies in the top ten. The sequences come from PBMCs, collected at follow-up. These receptors were obtained from a female donor with early-stage non-small cell lung cancer. Each CDR3 is given with its conserved first and last residue. D genes are given only for firm matches. Rows may omit the clone size; those that give it use once, few, many or a size class.

V gene	J gene	D gene	clone size	CDR3 protein	CDR3 DNA
TRBV28	TRBJ1-2	-	-	CASSSPRIGQRSGYTF	TGTGCCAGCAGTTCCCCCCGGATAGGACAGAGAAGTGGCTACACCTTC
TRBV7-7	TRBJ2-5	TRBD2	few	CASSWGLAGGGTQYF	TGTGCTAGCAGCTGGGGACTAGCGGGAGGAGGGACCCAGTACTTC
TRBV7-9	TRBJ2-7	-	-	CASRYPQTLGFYEQYF	TGTGCCAGCAGGTACCCCCAGACCTTAGGCTTCTACGAGCAGTACTTC
TRBV5-1	TRBJ1-5	-	many	CASSLGGSSNQPQHF	TGCGCCAGCAGCTTGGGTGGCAGTAGCAATCAGCCCCAGCATTTT
TRBV9	TRBJ2-6	-	-	CASSVEFPGRGSGANVLTF	TGTGCCAGCAGCGTAGAGTTTCCGGGTAGAGGCTCTGGGGCCAACGTCCTGACTTTC
TRBV9	TRBJ2-3	TRBD2	few	CASSVLSGMVSDTQYF	TGTGCCAGCAGCGTCCTAAGCGGGATGGTTTCAGATACGCAGTATTTT
TRBV11-2	TRBJ2-4	TRBD2	few	CASSSALAGRNRWTKNIQYF	TGTGCCAGCAGCTCTGCCCTAGCGGGGAGAAATCGGTGGACCAAAAACATTCAGTACTTC
TRBV3-1	TRBJ2-7	-	few	CASSHGSSYEQYF	TGTGCCAGCAGCCACGGGAGCTCCTACGAGCAGTACTTC
TRBV19	TRBJ2-1	TRBD2	few	CASRGGGRANSRRDEQFF	TGTGCCAGTAGAGGGGGCGGGAGGGCCAACTCTAGGCGGGATGAGCAGTTCTTC
TRBV29-1	TRBJ2-1	-	many	CSVTYNEQFF	TGCAGCGTTACCTACAATGAGCAGTTCTTC
TRBV12-3/TRBV12-4	TRBJ2-1	-	few	CASSFSYSSLGEQFF	TGTGCCAGCAGTTTTAGTTATTCTAGCCTGGGTGAGCAGTTCTTC
TRBV6-1	TRBJ1-5	-	-	CATHDRINQPQHF	TGTGCCACCCATGACAGAATCAATCAGCCCCAGCATTTT
TRBV6-6	TRBJ1-1	-	many	CASRVPRQATLQNTEAFF	TGTGCCAGCAGGGTCCCCCGACAGGCTACCTTACAGAACACTGAAGCTTTCTTT
TRBV5-1	TRBJ2-3	TRBD1	many	CASSLEGARADTQYF	TGCGCCAGCAGCCTTGAGGGGGCGCGGGCAGATACGCAGTATTTT
TRBV12-3/TRBV12-4	TRBJ2-3	TRBD2	-	CASILAGSTDTQYF	TGTGCCAGCATACTAGCGGGAAGCACAGATACGCAGTATTTT
TRBV7-9	TRBJ2-7	-	-	CASSLPPAYEQYF	TGTGCCAGCAGCTTGCCCCCCGCCTACGAGCAGTACTTC
TRBV19	TRBJ1-5	-	few	CASSDVSSNQPQHF	TGTGCCAGTAGTGACGTCTCCAGCAATCAGCCCCAGCATTTT
TRBV29-1	TRBJ2-3	TRBD1	many	CSVDGTGVADTQYF	TGCAGCGTTGACGGGACAGGGGTGGCAGATACGCAGTATTTT
TRBV30	TRBJ2-3	TRBD2	many	CAWSALSGSPDTQYF	TGTGCCTGGAGTGCCCTCAGCGGGAGCCCAGATACGCAGTATTTT
TRBV24-1	TRBJ1-1	-	-	CATSDLPWGEALF	TGTGCCACCAGTGACCTACCTTGGGGTGAAGCTTTGTTT
TRBV7-2	TRBJ2-4	TRBD1	-	CASSPTPPQGLAKNIQYF	TGTGCCAGCAGCCCCACCCCCCCACAGGGGCTAGCCAAAAACATTCAGTACTTC
TRBV28	TRBJ1-5	-	few	CASSWQGRQPQHF	TGTGCCAGCAGTTGGCAGGGCAGGCAGCCCCAGCATTTT
TRBV7-7	TRBJ2-2	-	few	CASSWTINTGELFF	TGTGCCAGCAGCTGGACAATTAACACCGGGGAGCTGTTTTTT
TRBV7-2	TRBJ1-3	-	few	CASSRKFTGEGNTIYF	TGTGCCAGCAGCCGAAAATTTACGGGAGAGGGAAACACCATATATTTT
TRBV2	TRBJ2-3	-	many	CASSENGLPPDTQYF	TGTGCCAGCAGTGAGAACGGGCTTCCCCCAGATACGCAGTATTTT
TRBV29-1	TRBJ2-3	TRBD2	few	CSVETSGTDTQYF	TGCAGCGTTGAAACTAGCGGCACAGATACGCAGTATTTT
TRBV4-2	TRBJ2-4	TRBD2	few	CASSQEDRGRGAKNIQYF	TGTGCCAGCAGCCAAGAGGACCGCGGGAGAGGAGCCAAAAACATTCAGTACTTC
TRBV27	TRBJ1-6	TRBD1	-	CASSPPGQGWPLHF	TGTGCCAGCAGTCCGCCGGGACAGGGTTGGCCCCTCCACTTT
TRBV6-2/TRBV6-3	TRBJ1-5	TRBD1	many	CASSPDRSQPQHF	TGTGCCAGCAGTCCGGACAGGTCCCAGCCCCAGCATTTT
TRBV2	TRBJ1-1	-	few	CASKGGLMNTEAFF	TGTGCCAGCAAAGGGGGGCTGATGAACACTGAAGCTTTCTTT
TRBV5-1	TRBJ2-7	TRBD1	many	CASSLGDRGPYEQYF	TGCGCCAGCAGCTTGGGAGACAGGGGGCCGTACGAGCAGTACTTC
TRBV11-2	TRBJ2-5	TRBD1	few	CASSHRGKETQYF	TGTGCCAGCAGCCACAGGGGAAAAGAGACCCAGTACTTC
TRBV20-1	TRBJ2-1	TRBD2	-	CSARELPSGGGNEQFF	TGCAGTGCTAGGGAATTACCCAGCGGGGGAGGGAATGAGCAGTTCTTC
TRBV14	TRBJ1-1	TRBD1	-	CASSPLQGIGNTEAFF	TGTGCCAGCAGCCCCCTACAGGGGATCGGGAACACTGAAGCTTTCTTT
TRBV6-5	TRBJ2-3	TRBD2	few	CASSFRTSGGSTQYF	TGTGCCAGCAGTTTTAGGACTAGCGGGGGGAGTACGCAGTATTTT
TRBV27	TRBJ1-6	TRBD1	-	CASSPGQGSSPLHF	TGTGCCAGCAGCCCAGGACAGGGGAGTTCACCCCTCCACTTT
TRBV12-3/TRBV12-4	TRBJ2-3	-	-	CASTISGHSTDTQYF	TGTGCCAGCACCATCAGCGGACATAGCACAGATACGCAGTATTTT
TRBV6-6	TRBJ2-2	TRBD1	few	CASIRTGVGELFF	TGTGCCAGTATCCGGACAGGGGTCGGGGAGCTGTTTTTT
TRBV6-5	TRBJ2-1	TRBD2	-	CASSYSFLAGGSEFF	TGTGCCAGCAGTTACTCGTTCCTAGCGGGAGGGAGTGAGTTCTTC
TRBV27	TRBJ1-2	TRBD1	-	CASRGQGTSYGYTF	TGTGCCAGCAGAGGACAGGGGACCTCCTATGGCTACACCTTC
TRBV29-1	TRBJ2-1	TRBD1	many	CSVKGQGAGEQFF	TGCAGCGTCAAGGGACAGGGAGCCGGTGAGCAGTTCTTC
TRBV7-9	TRBJ2-3	-	few	CASSLSGERADTQYF	TGTGCCAGCAGCTTATCGGGAGAAAGGGCAGATACGCAGTATTTT
TRBV6-2/TRBV6-3	TRBJ1-1	-	-	CASSYSSRALGSFF	TGTGCCAGCAGTTACTCGAGCAGAGCCCTTGGTTCGTTCTTT